This T cell receptor (beta chain) was retrieved from a study of prognosis after radiotherapy for stage I lung cancer. Findings and caveats of the study: Before stereotactic body radiation therapy the median unique TCR clone count was about 10,000, and afterwards it fell to some 6,900. Reportedly, metastasis status was linked to differences in TRBV and TRBJ usage frequencies.

This clonotype was recorded at least ten times. Its antigen remains unknown. From genomic DNA, TCR beta CDR3 was amplified by two-round multiplex PCR. Individual primers that were specific to each TRBV and TRBJ gene served in first-round PCR. MiXCR, run by TCRdb on the multiplex PCR reads, gives a single entry per CDR3 protein. The data show under 20,000 distinct CDR3 sequences, roughly two fifths seen once. The source of this sequence is a donor aged 50 or older with non-small cell lung cancer. The source was PBMCs, collected before or after stereotactic body radiation therapy (not recorded which).

The CDR3 sequence: CSARLQGLNQPQHF. The CDR3 DNA reads TGCAGTGCTAGATTACAGGGGTTAAATCAGCCCCAGCATTTT. The chain couples TRBV20-1 to TRBJ1-5, with 7 bases fitting TRBD1. J gave up 4 bases and V 2 bases, and 5 bases lay outside the gene matches. The CDR3 runs 14 residues. Per the germline V gene, CDR1 is DFQATT and CDR2 is SNEGSKA (reference sequence).